These 17 T cell receptor beta chains originate from one sample sequenced in a study of blood T cells in healthy people across ages. For the second PCR, which ran for about 6 to 11 cycles, a sample-barcoded 5' primer and a J-beta primer mix were used. TCRdb reanalysed the 5' RACE reads using MiXCR and keeps one entry per CDR3 protein. The table includes roughly 1.9 million distinct CDR3 sequences, roughly two fifths detected once. Sequencing was carried out using blood. These TCRs come from a human donor in good health.

The chain combines TRBV20-1 with TRBJ1-2; D perhaps matches TRBD1 (5 bases). Trimming pared 2 bases from V and 5 bases from J, leaving 12 bases between. This CDR3 region has 13 residues. Per germline, CDR1 DFQATT and CDR2 SNEGSKA (reference sequence). In DNA form, the CDR3 reads TGCAGTGCTAGAATTCACGGGGGGTATGGCTACACCTTC. Translated, it gives CSARIHGGYGYTF.

Concerning this clonotype itself: The junction differs from germline at one of its ends, possibly a read error. The chain is built from TRBV29-1 and TRBJ1-5; a weak D match, TRBD1 (5 bases). CDR3 length: 13 amino acids. Germline values: CDR1 SQVTM, CDR2 ANQGSEA. The CDR3 region has the DNA TGCAGCGTAGGGGACGGTAGCAATCAGTCCCAGCATTTT. It yields the protein CSVGDGSNQSQHF.

As concerns this clonotype: A much larger clone lies one base from this, so it may be a read error. The chain links TRBV7-9 to TRBJ2-3; D tentatively fits TRBD1 or TRBD2 (5 bases each). The CDR3 contains 13 residues. Trimming pared 5 bases from V and 2 bases from J, leaving 8 bases between. Germline CDR1 SEHNR, CDR2 FQNEAQ (reference sequence). The CDR3 region is CASSMGTTDTQYF. CDR3 DNA: TGTGCCAGCAGCATGGGGACCACAGATACGCAGTATTTT.

This clonotype occurred many times. This chain connects TRBV20-1 to TRBJ2-7, with D uncertain. Per germline, CDR1 DFQATT and CDR2 SNEGSKA (reference sequence). V dropped 5 bases and J dropped 1 base, with 12 bases sitting between them. CDR3 length equals 13 residues. DNA of the CDR3: TGCAGTGCTGGACCCGACGGTTCCTACGAGCAGTACTTC. Translated, it gives CSAGPDGSYEQYF.

In its sample, this clonotype was seen a few times. The chain employs TRBV7-2 and TRBJ1-1; no definite D call. CDR1 and CDR2 (germline): SGHTA, FQGNSA. The CDR3 totals 14 residues. V was pared by 5 bases and J by 3 bases, with 13 bases between. The CDR3 sequence: CASSGRDLYTEAFF. The DNA for the CDR3 is TGTGCCAGCAGCGGGAGGGATTTATACACTGAAGCTTTCTTT.

The J gene is TRBJ2-2, the V gene TRBV10-3; TRBD1 aligns across 7 bases. Losses at the gene ends were 2 bases for V and 5 bases for J; bases not matched to a gene: 2. The CDR3 has 14 amino acids. CDR1 is ENHRY and CDR2 is SYGVKD in the germline V gene. CDR3 residues: CAISETGETGELFF. CDR3 DNA: TGTGCCATCAGTGAGACAGGGGAGACCGGGGAGCTGTTTTTT.

A few counts support this clonotype. The rearrangement links TRBV15 to TRBJ2-5; D might be TRBD1 (5 bases). The length of the CDR3 is 15 residues. Germline CDR1 is LNHNV and CDR2 is YYDKDF (reference sequence). V was pared by 1 base and J by 4 bases, with 13 bases between. Here the CDR3 reads CATSRGPRVGETQYF. The CDR3 DNA reads as TGTGCCACCAGCAGAGGGCCCAGGGTGGGAGAGACCCAGTACTTC.

The chain joins TRBV20-1 to TRBJ2-4; possible D gene TRBD1, 5 bases. The DNA end is more similar to TRBJ2-7, so the J call may be wrong. CDR3 size: 12 residues. Per germline, CDR1 DFQATT and CDR2 SNEGSKA (reference sequence). The CDR3 loop is CSAWTHPYEQYF. CDR3 nucleotides: TGCAGTGCTTGGACACATCCTTACGAGCAGTACTTC.

This clonotype was picked up a small number of times. This chain links TRBV7-2 with TRBJ1-1; D not resolved. Trimming left V 2 bases short and J 6 bases short, with 10 bases between. The CDR3 consists of 13 residues. Germline V lookup: CDR1 SGHTA, CDR2 FQGNSA. CDR3 sequence: CASSLLGSSEAFF. The CDR3 region has the DNA TGTGCCAGCAGCTTACTTGGTTCCTCTGAAGCTTTCTTT.

This clonotype has more than one count but fewer than ten. This rearrangement joins TRBV29-1 to TRBJ2-1; 8 bases are shared with TRBD1. Unmatched junction bases numbered 2, after V lost 6 bases and J lost 1 base. CDR3 size: 13 residues. Germline V lookup: CDR1 SQVTM, CDR2 ANQGSEA. The CDR3 sequence is CSVDRASYNEQFF. The CDR3, as DNA: TGCAGCGTGGACAGGGCGTCCTACAATGAGCAGTTCTTC.

The chain links TRBV13 to TRBJ2-1; TRBD2 agrees at 13 bases. CDR3 length equals 18 residues. V shed 3 bases, J shed 7 bases, and the junction held 12 bases outside the gene matches. CDR1 and CDR2 (germline): PRHDT, FYEKMQ (reference sequence). The CDR3: CASSLGLAGPIKMNEQFF. CDR3 DNA sequence: TGTGCCAGCAGCTTGGGACTAGCGGGGCCCATTAAGATGAATGAGCAGTTCTTC.

The sample holds a few counts of this clonotype. The rearrangement uses TRBV14 and TRBJ2-1; no definite D call. Germline lookup yields CDR1 SGHDN and CDR2 FVKESK. The V end lost 2 bases, the J end lost 8 bases, and 16 bases lay between the germline ends. The CDR3 spans 15 residues. CDR3 in amino acids: CASSQFILGSDEQFF. DNA for the CDR3: TGTGCCAGCAGCCAATTTATTTTGGGGTCGGATGAGCAGTTCTTC.

This clonotype was detected only a few times. This chain links TRBV7-9 with TRBJ2-1; 8 positions match TRBD2. Germline V gives CDR1 SEHNR, CDR2 FQNEAQ (reference sequence). This CDR3 contains 15 residues. The ends lost 4 bases at V and 5 bases at J; junction bases unmatched: 7. The CDR3 loop reads CASSWGLAGNNEQFF. The DNA of the CDR3 is TGTGCCAGCAGCTGGGGTTTAGCGGGGAACAATGAGCAGTTCTTC.

A few counts support this clonotype. This chain joins TRBV28 and TRBJ1-1; 7 bases match TRBD1. The germline V gene has CDR1 MDHEN and CDR2 SYDVKM. There are 16 residues in the CDR3. J was trimmed by 0 bases and V by 6 bases; bases with no gene match: 10. This CDR3 reads CASSQGGRSLNTEAFF. CDR3 nucleotide sequence: TGTGCCAGCAGCCAGGGGGGCAGGAGCTTGAACACTGAAGCTTTCTTT.

The chain has TRBV7-2 and TRBJ2-5, with 9 positions matching TRBD1. This CDR3 region has 19 residues. Germline assignment: CDR1 SGHTA and CDR2 FQGNSA. Trimming removed 5 bases from V and 4 bases from J; junction bases left unmatched: 20. This chain's CDR3 is CASSRGIDRGVRNSETQYF. The CDR3, as DNA: TGTGCCAGCAGCAGGGGGATCGACAGGGGGGTGAGAAATTCAGAGACCCAGTACTTC. The whole variable domain, remainder taken from reference TRBV7-2 and TRBJ2-5, is GAGVSQSPSNKVTEKGKDVELRCDPISGHTALYWYRQSLGQGLEFLIYFQGNSAPDKSGLPSDRFSAERTGGSVSTLTIQRTQQEDSAVYLCASSRGIDRGVRNSETQYFGPGTRLLVL.

About this clonotype itself: This may come from a read error, since a much larger clone is one base off. The CDR3 nucleotides read TGTGCCAGCAGTCCCGGGACAGGGAGTGGGGCCAACGTCCTGACTTTC. Protein sequence: CASSPGTGSGANVLTF. The chain carries TRBV28 and TRBJ2-6, with TRBD1 matching over 9 bases. From germline, CDR1 is MDHEN and CDR2 SYDVKM. CDR3 length: 16 residues. J lost 3 bases, V lost 5 bases, and 5 bases had no gene match.

This chain connects TRBV12-3 or TRBV12-4 to TRBJ2-3; 12 bases match TRBD1. Trimming took 2 bases from V and 7 from J; bases not matched to a gene: 7. The CDR3 is 16 amino acids. The CDR3 sequence: CASSLSGTGGLNTQYF. CDR3 nucleotide sequence: TGTGCCAGCAGTTTAAGCGGGACAGGGGGCTTAAATACGCAGTATTTT.